The subject of this entry is one TCR beta chain. The antigen remains unidentified. Assay execution took place at the deep level. Assay: immunoSEQ multiplex PCR; the TCRdb copy retains only in-frame clones and omits some. The sample lists about 2.4 million clones, under 95% occurring once. V lost 4 bases, J lost 3 bases, and 3 bases stayed unmatched. CDR3 length: 15 residues. Germline CDR1 MGHRA, CDR2 YSYEKL. These data come from a study of shared clonotypes between healthy human individuals. Overall study context: For every donor, three CD4 naive, three CD4 memory, two CD8 naive and one CD8 memory plates were used.

The study's findings and limits: Clonotype sharing among donors, it was expected, would be affected by sequencing depth. Generation of non-shared clonotypes was less probable than generation of clonotypes shared by all four donors.

The TCR originated in a man aged 18 to 35 in good health. Some clones in this sample may be carry-over from other donors' samples. Sample: naive CD4+ T cells from PBMCs. Indicated subset: CD45RA+ positively selected. This sequence joins TRBV4-1 and TRBJ2-7; 13 positions agree with TRBD2. Here the CDR3 reads CASSRGLAGVYEQYF. The CDR3 DNA reads TGCGCCAGCAGCCGCGGACTAGCGGGAGTCTACGAGCAGTACTTC.